This T cell receptor (beta chain) is drawn from a study of technical replicates of blood from several donors. Assay used: immunoSEQ multiplex PCR; TCRdb lists only in-frame clones, some missing. This table holds about 73,000 clones, roughly 93% found once. This TCR was recovered from a human donor in good health. The sequenced sample was T cells isolated from PBMCs.

CDR3 nucleotide sequence: TGCGCCAGCAAGAATTACGGTGGCTACACCTTC. Protein product: CASKNYGGYTF. The chain couples TRBV5-1 to TRBJ1-2; D is unresolved. The CDR3 length is 11 residues. The germline CDR1 and CDR2 sequences are SGHRS and YFSETQ. Trimming cost V 6 bases and J 7 bases, with 10 bases left between them. Together with reference TRBV5-1 and TRBJ1-2, the CDR3 gives the full variable domain: KAGVTQTPRYLIKTRGQQVTLSCSPISGHRSVSWYQQTPGQGLQFLFEYFSETQRNKGNFPGRFSGRQFSNSRSEMNVSTLELGDSALYLCASKNYGGYTFGSGTRLTVV.